Given below is one T cell receptor (beta chain) in context. This record comes from a study of technical replicates of blood from several donors. J was trimmed by 0 bases and V by 5 bases; bases with no gene match: 10. In germline, CDR1 is LNHDA, CDR2 SQIVND (reference sequence). The CDR3 runs 17 residues. This table comes from immunoSEQ multiplex PCR, and its TCRdb copy is limited to in-frame clones, with some not included. The sample has tens of thousands of clones; about 95% are singletons. The sequenced sample consisted of T cells isolated from PBMCs. The rearrangement links TRBV19 to TRBJ1-2; 9 bases align to TRBD1. The source is a human donor in good health. The CDR3 DNA follows: TGTGCCAGTAGTCCTCACAACCGACAGGGGGCTAACTATGGCTACACCTTC. Amino acid sequence: CASSPHNRQGANYGYTF.